The 2 T cell receptor beta chains in this list originate from one sample, sequenced in a study of shared clonotypes between healthy human individuals. TCRdb's copy holds only in-frame clones and misses some; the assay was immunoSEQ multiplex PCR. The sample includes hundreds of thousands of clones, around 92% seen only once; the top ten take nearly 25%. Naive CD8 cells comprised CD45RO-negative, CCR7-positively selected cells, excluding terminally differentiated effector memory CD45RA+ cells. Sequenced: naive CD8+ T cells sorted from blood. These receptors were taken from a man aged 25 to 40 in good health.

This chain joins TRBV19 and TRBJ2-1; TRBD2 matches at 8 bases. The V segment lost 5 bases and the J segment 7 bases; nucleotides outside the gene matches: 7. CDR3 length: 14 residues. The germline gives CDR1 LNHDA, CDR2 SQIVND (reference sequence). The CDR3 reads CASSRTSKWNEQFF. CDR3 nucleotides: TGTGCCAGTAGTCGGACTAGCAAATGGAATGAGCAGTTCTTC.

The genes are TRBV2 and TRBJ2-4; D is unclear. Looked up from germline, CDR1 is SNHLY and CDR2 is FYNNEI. V was shortened by 3 bases and J by 5 bases, with 11 bases between the two germline ends. The CDR3 is 14 residues long. CDR3 in amino acids: CASSEQFTENIQYF. CDR3 nucleotide sequence: TGTGCCAGCAGTGAGCAGTTTACGGAAAACATTCAGTACTTC.